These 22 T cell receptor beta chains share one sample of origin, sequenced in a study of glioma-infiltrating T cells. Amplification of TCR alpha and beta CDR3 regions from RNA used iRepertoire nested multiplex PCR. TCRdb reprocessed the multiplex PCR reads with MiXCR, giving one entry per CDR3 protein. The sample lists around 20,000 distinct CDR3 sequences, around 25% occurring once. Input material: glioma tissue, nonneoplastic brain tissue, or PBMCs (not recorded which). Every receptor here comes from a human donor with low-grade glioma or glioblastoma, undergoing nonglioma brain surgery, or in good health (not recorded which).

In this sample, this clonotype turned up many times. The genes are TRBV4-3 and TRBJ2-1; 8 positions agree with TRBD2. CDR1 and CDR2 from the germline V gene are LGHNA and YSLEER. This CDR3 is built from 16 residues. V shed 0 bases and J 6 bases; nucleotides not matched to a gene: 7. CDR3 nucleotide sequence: TGCGCCAGCAGCCAAGAGATCATAGCGGGAACCAATGAGCAGTTCTTC. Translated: CASSQEIIAGTNEQFF.

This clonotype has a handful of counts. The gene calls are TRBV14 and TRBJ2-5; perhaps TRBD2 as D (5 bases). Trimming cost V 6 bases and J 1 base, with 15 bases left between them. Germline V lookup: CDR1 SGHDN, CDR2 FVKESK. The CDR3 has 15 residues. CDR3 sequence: CASSPVGSVQETQYF. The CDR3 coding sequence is TGTGCCAGCAGTCCCGTTGGGAGTGTCCAAGAGACCCAGTACTTC.

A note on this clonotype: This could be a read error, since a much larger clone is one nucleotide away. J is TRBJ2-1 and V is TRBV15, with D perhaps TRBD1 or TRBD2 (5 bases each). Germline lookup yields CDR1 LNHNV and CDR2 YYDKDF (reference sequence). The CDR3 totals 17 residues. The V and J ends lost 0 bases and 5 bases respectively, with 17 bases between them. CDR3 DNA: TGTGCCACCAGCAGAGATAGTCGGGGACCTGGGGACAATGAGCAGTTCTTC. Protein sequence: CATSRDSRGPGDNEQFF.

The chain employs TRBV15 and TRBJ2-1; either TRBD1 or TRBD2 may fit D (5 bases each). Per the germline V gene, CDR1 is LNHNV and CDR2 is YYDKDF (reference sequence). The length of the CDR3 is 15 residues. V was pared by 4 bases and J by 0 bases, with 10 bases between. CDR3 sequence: CATSTPGTSYNEQFF. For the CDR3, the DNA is TGTGCCACCAGCACCCCCGGGACCTCCTACAATGAGCAGTTCTTC. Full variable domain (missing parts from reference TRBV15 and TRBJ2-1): DAMVIQNPRYQVTQFGKPVTLSCSQTLNHNVMYWYQQKSSQAPKLLFHYYDKDFNNEADTPDNFQSRRPNTSFCFLDIRSPGLGDTAMYLCATSTPGTSYNEQFFGPGTRLTVL.

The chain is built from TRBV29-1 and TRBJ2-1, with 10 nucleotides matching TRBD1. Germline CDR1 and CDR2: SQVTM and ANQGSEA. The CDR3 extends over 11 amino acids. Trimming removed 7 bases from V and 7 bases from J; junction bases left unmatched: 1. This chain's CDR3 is CSGDRGNEQFF. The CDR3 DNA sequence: TGCAGCGGGGACAGGGGAAATGAGCAGTTCTTC.

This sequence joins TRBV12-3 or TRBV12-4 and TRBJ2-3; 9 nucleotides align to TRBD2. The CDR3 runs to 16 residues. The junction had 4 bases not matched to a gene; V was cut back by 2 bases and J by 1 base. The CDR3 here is CASSLPPSGGTDTQYF. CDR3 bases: TGTGCCAGCAGTTTACCCCCTAGCGGGGGCACAGATACGCAGTATTTT.

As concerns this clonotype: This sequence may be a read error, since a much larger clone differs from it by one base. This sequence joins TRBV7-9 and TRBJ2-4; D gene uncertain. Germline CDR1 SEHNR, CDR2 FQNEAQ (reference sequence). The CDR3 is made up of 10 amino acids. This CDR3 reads CASSSIRHNF. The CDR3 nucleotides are TGTGCCAGCAGCTCCATACGACACAACTTC.

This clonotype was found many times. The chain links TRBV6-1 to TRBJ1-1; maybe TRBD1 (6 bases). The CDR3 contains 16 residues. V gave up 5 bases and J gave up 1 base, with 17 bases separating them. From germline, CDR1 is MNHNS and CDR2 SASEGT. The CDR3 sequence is CASSSTIWTENTEAFF. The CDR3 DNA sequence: TGTGCCAGCAGTTCCACGATCTGGACAGAGAACACTGAAGCTTTCTTT.

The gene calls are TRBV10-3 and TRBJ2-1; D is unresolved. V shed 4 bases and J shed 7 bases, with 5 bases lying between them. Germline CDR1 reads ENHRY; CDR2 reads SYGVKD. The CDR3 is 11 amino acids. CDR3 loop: CAISAANEQFF. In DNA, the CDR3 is TGTGCCATCAGTGCGGCGAATGAGCAGTTCTTC.

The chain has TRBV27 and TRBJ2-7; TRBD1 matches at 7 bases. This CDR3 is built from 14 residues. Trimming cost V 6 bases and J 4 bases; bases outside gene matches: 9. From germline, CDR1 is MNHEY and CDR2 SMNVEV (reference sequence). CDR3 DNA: TGTGCCAGCAGCAGGTGGGGACAGACATACGAGCAGTACTTC. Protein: CASSRWGQTYEQYF.

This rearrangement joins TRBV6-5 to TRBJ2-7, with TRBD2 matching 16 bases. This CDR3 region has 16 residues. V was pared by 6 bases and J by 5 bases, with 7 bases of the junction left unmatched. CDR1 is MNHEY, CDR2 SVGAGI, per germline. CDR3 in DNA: TGTGCCAGCAGCGCGGGACTAGCGGGGGGGAACAACGAGCAGTACTTC. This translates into CASSAGLAGGNNEQYF.

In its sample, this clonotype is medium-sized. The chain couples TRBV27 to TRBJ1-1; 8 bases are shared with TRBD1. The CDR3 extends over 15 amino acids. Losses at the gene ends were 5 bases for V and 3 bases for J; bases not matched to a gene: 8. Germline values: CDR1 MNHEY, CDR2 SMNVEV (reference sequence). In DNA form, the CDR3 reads TGTGCCAGCAGTGGACAGGGTACGGGGGACACTGAAGCTTTCTTT. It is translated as CASSGQGTGDTEAFF.

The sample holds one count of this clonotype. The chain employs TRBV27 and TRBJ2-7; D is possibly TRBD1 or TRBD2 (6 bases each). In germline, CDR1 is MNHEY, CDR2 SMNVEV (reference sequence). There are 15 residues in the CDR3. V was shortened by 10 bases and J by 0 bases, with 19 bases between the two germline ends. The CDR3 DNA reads TGTGCCAACCGTCCTGGGGGGCCCGGCTCCTACGAGCAGTACTTC. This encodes CANRPGGPGSYEQYF.

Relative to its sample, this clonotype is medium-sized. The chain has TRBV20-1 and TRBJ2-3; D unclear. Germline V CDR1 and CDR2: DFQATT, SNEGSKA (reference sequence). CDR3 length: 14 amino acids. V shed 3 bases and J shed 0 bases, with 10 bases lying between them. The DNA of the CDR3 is TGCAGTGCTAGTGTCAGCGCTAGCACAGATACGCAGTATTTT. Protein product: CSASVSASTDTQYF.

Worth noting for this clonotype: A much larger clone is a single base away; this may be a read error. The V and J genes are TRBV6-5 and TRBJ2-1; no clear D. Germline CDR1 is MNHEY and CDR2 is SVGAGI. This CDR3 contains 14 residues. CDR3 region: CASGYSRKTNEQFF. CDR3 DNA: TGTGCCAGCGGTTACTCGAGGAAAACCAATGAGCAGTTCTTC.

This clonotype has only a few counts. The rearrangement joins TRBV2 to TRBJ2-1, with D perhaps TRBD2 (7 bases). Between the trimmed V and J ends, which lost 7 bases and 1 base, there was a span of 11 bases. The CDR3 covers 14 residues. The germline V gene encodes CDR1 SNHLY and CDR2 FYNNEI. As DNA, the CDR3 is TGTGCCAGCAAGGGGGACTATTCCTACAATGAGCAGTTCTTC. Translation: CASKGDYSYNEQFF.

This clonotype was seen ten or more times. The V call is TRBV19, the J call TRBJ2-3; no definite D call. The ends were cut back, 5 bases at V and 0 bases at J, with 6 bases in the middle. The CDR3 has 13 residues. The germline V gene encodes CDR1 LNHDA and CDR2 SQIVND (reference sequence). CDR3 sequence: CASSPGSTDTQYF. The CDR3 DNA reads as TGTGCCAGTAGTCCCGGAAGCACAGATACGCAGTATTTT.

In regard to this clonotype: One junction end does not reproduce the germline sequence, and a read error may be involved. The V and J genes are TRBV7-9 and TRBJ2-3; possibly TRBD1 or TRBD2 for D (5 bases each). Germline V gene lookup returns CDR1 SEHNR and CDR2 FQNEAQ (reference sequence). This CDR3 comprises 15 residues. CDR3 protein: CASRSRGGSTYTQYF. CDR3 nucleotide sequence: TGTGCCAGCAGGTCCCGGGGCGGAAGCACATATACGCAGTATTTT. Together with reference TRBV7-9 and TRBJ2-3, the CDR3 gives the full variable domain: DTGVSQNPRHKITKRGQNVTFRCDPISEHNRLYWYRQTLGQGPEFLTYFQNEAQLEKSRLLSDRFSAERPKGSFSTLEIQRTEQGDSAMYLCASRSRGGSTYTQYFGPGTRLTVL.

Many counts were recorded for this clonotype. The CDR3 sequence: CASSPDGWEPQHF. In DNA form, the CDR3 reads TGTGCCAGCAGCCCAGACGGCTGGGAGCCCCAGCATTTT. The V gene is TRBV7-9, the J gene TRBJ1-5; no clear D. The CDR3 is made up of 13 amino acids. Germline assignment: CDR1 SEHNR and CDR2 FQNEAQ (reference sequence). Trimming shortened V by 5 bases and J by 8 bases, and 13 bases separated the two germline ends.

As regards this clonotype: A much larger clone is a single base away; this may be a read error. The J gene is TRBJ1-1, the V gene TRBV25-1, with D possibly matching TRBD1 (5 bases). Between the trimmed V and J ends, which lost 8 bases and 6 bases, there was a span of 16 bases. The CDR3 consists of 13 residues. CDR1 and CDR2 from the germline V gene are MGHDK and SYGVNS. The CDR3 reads CASGAAGRAEAFF. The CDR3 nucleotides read TGTGCCAGCGGGGCCGCGGGGAGAGCTGAAGCTTTCTTT. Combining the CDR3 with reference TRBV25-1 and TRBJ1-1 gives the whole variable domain EADIYQTPRYLVIGTGKKITLECSQTMGHDKMYWYQQDPGMELHLIHYSYGVNSTEKGDLSSESTVSRIRTEHFPLTLESARPSHTSQYLCASGAAGRAEAFFGQGTRLTVV.

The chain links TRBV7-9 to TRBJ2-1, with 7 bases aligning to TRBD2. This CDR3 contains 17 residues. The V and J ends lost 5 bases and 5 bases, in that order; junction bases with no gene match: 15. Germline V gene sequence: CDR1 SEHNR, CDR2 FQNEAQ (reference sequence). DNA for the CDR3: TGTGCCAGCAGCCGCACCCGAACTAGCGAAGACAACAATGAGCAGTTCTTC. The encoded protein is CASSRTRTSEDNNEQFF.

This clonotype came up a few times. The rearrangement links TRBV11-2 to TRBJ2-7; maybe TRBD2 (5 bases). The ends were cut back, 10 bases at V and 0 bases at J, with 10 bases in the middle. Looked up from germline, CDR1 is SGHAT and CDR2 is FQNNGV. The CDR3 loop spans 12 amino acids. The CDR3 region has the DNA TGTGCCACGGCAGGACTCTCCTACGAGCAGTACTTC. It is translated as CATAGLSYEQYF.